The 29 T cell receptor beta chains reported below all come from one sample, sequenced in a study of T cells in Graves' hyperthyroidism and ophthalmopathy (dated by TCRdb to between 2018 and 2021). The library was generated by multiplex PCR. Sequenced using an Illumina HiSeq 2000. TCR beta CDR3 regions were amplified from RNA transcripts. The TCR CDR3 was subjected to a first round of RT-PCR using the HTBI primer set and the Qiagen OneStep RT-PCR kit. The public reads were reanalyzed by TCRdb: fastp trimming at Q25, MiXCR alignment, in-frame beta chains only. One record per CDR3 amino acid sequence lists the most common genes and DNA. The sample profile shows some 460,000 distinct CDR3 sequences; around a sixth of them were found once. Almost 8% of the sample lies in the top ten. The sequenced sample consisted of blood. These receptors all come from a woman aged 18-35 years with Graves' hyperthyroidism.

This clonotype has at least ten counts. For the CDR3, the DNA is TGTGCCAGCAGCCAAGAATCCGGGGTATATGGCTACACCTTC. This translates into CASSQESGVYGYTF. V is TRBV3-1 and J is TRBJ1-2, with D unresolved. CDR3 size: 14 residues. Germline CDR1 is LGHDT and CDR2 is YNNKEL (reference sequence). Trimming left V 0 bases short and J 5 bases short, with 10 bases between.

The table lists this clonotype with many counts. The chain is built from TRBV28 and TRBJ2-1; TRBD1 matches 7 bases. The CDR3 loop spans 14 amino acids. Germline CDR1 MDHEN, CDR2 SYDVKM. The J segment lost 5 bases and the V segment lost 6 bases, leaving 7 bases of the junction unmatched. The CDR3 loop is CASSLQGMDNEQFF. CDR3 nucleotide sequence: TGTGCCAGCAGCCTACAGGGGATGGACAATGAGCAGTTCTTC.

This clonotype was recorded a few times. This rearrangement joins TRBV24-1 to TRBJ2-1; TRBD2 matches at 11 bases. Trimming at V came to 4 bases and at J to 8 bases, leaving 12 bases not matched to a gene. The V gene's germline CDR1 is KGHDR and CDR2 SFDVKD. The CDR3 loop spans 17 amino acids. The CDR3 DNA reads TGTGCCACCAGTGACTCCCTAGCGGGGGGTACCGGAGATGAGCAGTTCTTC. As protein: CATSDSLAGGTGDEQFF.

This clonotype was found many times. This chain joins TRBV7-8 and TRBJ2-7; D call uncertain. Germline CDR1 SGHVS, CDR2 FQNEAQ. The CDR3 has 12 residues. V lost 2 bases and J 3 bases, leaving 5 bases between the germline ends. The CDR3 loop is CASSLSDYEQYF. The CDR3, as DNA: TGTGCCAGCAGCTTATCTGACTACGAGCAGTACTTC.

Concerning this clonotype: A much larger clone lies a single base off, so this may be a read error. The V gene is TRBV6-5, the J gene TRBJ1-6; D may be TRBD1 (5 bases). Germline assignment: CDR1 MNHEY and CDR2 SVGAGI. The CDR3 spans 15 residues. Between the trimmed V and J ends, which lost 0 bases and 10 bases, there was a span of 13 bases. CDR3 sequence: CASSYSSRGRSPLHF. CDR3 nucleotides: TGTGCCAGCAGTTACTCGTCGAGGGGTCGATCACCCCTCCACTTT.

The V and J genes are TRBV7-2 and TRBJ2-2; no reliable D call. The CDR3 consists of 15 residues. From germline, CDR1 is SGHTA and CDR2 FQGNSA. Trimming cost V 6 bases and J 0 bases, with 11 bases left between them. CDR3 amino acids: CASSPTPTNTGELFF. In nucleotides, the CDR3 is TGTGCCAGCAGTCCGACACCGACGAACACCGGGGAGCTGTTTTTT. Full variable domain (outside the CDR3, taken from reference TRBV7-2 and TRBJ2-2): GAGVSQSPSNKVTEKGKDVELRCDPISGHTALYWYRQSLGQGLEFLIYFQGNSAPDKSGLPSDRFSAERTGGSVSTLTIQRTQQEDSAVYLCASSPTPTNTGELFFGEGSRLTVL.

This chain uses TRBV28 with TRBJ2-5; D is perhaps TRBD1 (5 bases). The CDR3 spans 16 residues. Trimming shortened V by 2 bases and J by 4 bases, and 17 bases separated the two germline ends. From germline, CDR1 is MDHEN and CDR2 SYDVKM. CDR3 in DNA: TGTGCCAGCAGTTTACCCCAGGGAAGGGTTAGAGAGACCCAGTACTTC. It specifies CASSLPQGRVRETQYF. The entire variable domain, with the rest obtained from reference TRBV28 and TRBJ2-5, is as follows: DVKVTQSSRYLVKRTGEKVFLECVQDMDHENMFWYRQDPGLGLRLIYFSYDVKMKEKGDIPEGYSVSREKKERFSLILESASTNQTSMYLCASSLPQGRVRETQYFGPGTRLLVL.

This clonotype has ten or more counts. The chain employs TRBV5-1 and TRBJ1-3; 9 bases align to TRBD1. Unmatched junction bases numbered 1, after V lost 0 bases and J lost 0 bases. This CDR3 has 16 residues. From germline, CDR1 is SGHRS and CDR2 YFSETQ. Written as DNA, the CDR3 is TGCGCCAGCAGCTTGGAGACAGGGGGCTCTGGAAACACCATATATTTT. It specifies CASSLETGGSGNTIYF.

The chain has TRBV6-9 and TRBJ2-3; D gene unclear. Germline assignment: CDR1 MNHGY and CDR2 SVAAGI. The CDR3 covers 15 residues. The V and J ends lost 3 bases and 6 bases respectively, with 16 bases between them. For the CDR3, the DNA is TGTGCCAGCAGTTACGTACTTGCGTCCCACGATACGCAGTATTTT. Translating gives CASSYVLASHDTQYF.

In its sample, this clonotype was seen many times. The chain is built from TRBV28 and TRBJ2-7, with D maybe TRBD1 (5 bases). Germline V CDR1 and CDR2: MDHEN, SYDVKM. V was pared by 3 bases and J by 3 bases, with 12 bases between. The CDR3 is 14 amino acids. This chain's CDR3 is CASSLTDQVYEQYF. The CDR3 DNA sequence: TGTGCCAGCAGTTTGACAGACCAAGTCTACGAGCAGTACTTC.

In its sample, this clonotype was seen many times. The V call is TRBV28, the J call TRBJ1-2; 7 bases are a match to TRBD1. Germline CDR1 reads MDHEN; CDR2 reads SYDVKM. The CDR3 loop spans 14 amino acids. With 2 bases clipped from V and 6 bases from J, the junction kept 6 bases outside the gene matches. CDR3 protein: CASSLPGTVNGYTF. CDR3 DNA sequence: TGTGCCAGCAGTTTACCCGGGACAGTTAATGGCTACACCTTC.

There are many counts of this clonotype. V is TRBV30 and J is TRBJ1-1; no clear D gene. This CDR3 spans 15 amino acids. V gave up 0 bases and J gave up 1 base, with 12 bases separating them. Germline lookup yields CDR1 GTSNPN and CDR2 SVGIG (reference sequence). The CDR3 region has the DNA TGTGCCTGGAGTGTAGCCCCCCCCTGGAACACTGAAGCTTTCTTT. Amino acids: CAWSVAPPWNTEAFF.

Ten or more counts support this clonotype. The chain links TRBV18 to TRBJ2-1, with 7 bases lining up with TRBD2. V was clipped by 3 bases and J by 7 bases; unmatched bases: 9. Germline V gene lookup returns CDR1 KGHSH and CDR2 LQKENI. The CDR3 totals 15 residues. CDR3 sequence: CASSPLGGDGNEQFF. For the CDR3, the DNA is TGTGCCAGCTCACCCCTGGGGGGGGATGGGAATGAGCAGTTCTTC.

V gene TRBV19 combines with J gene TRBJ1-5; 8 positions match TRBD1. The V segment lost 6 bases and the J segment 6 bases; nucleotides outside the gene matches: 7. This CDR3 is 14 amino acids long. Germline loops: CDR1 LNHDA, CDR2 SQIVND (reference sequence). This CDR3 reads CASSQGASAQPQHF. The DNA for the CDR3 is TGTGCCAGTAGCCAGGGGGCTTCAGCTCAGCCCCAGCATTTT.

This clonotype was found many times. The CDR3 sequence is CASGTPLWGYTF. CDR3 bases: TGTGCTAGTGGGACCCCTCTATGGGGCTACACCTTC. J is TRBJ1-2 and V is TRBV12-5; D gene ambiguous. CDR3 length: 12 residues. V was shortened by 6 bases and J by 8 bases, with 13 bases between the two germline ends. Germline V lookup: CDR1 LGHNT, CDR2 FRNRAP.

The chain couples TRBV2 to TRBJ2-5; D is undetermined. This CDR3 has 13 residues. The V and J ends lost 5 bases and 5 bases respectively, with 12 bases between them. The germline V gene has CDR1 SNHLY and CDR2 FYNNEI. DNA of the CDR3: TGTGCCAGCAGTTTAGCATTCGGGGAGACCCAGTACTTC. Its protein is CASSLAFGETQYF.

The rearrangement links TRBV7-2 to TRBJ1-2; weak D call: TRBD1 (6 bases). V gave up 3 bases and J gave up 4 bases, with 9 bases separating them. The CDR3 runs 13 residues. Germline CDR1 reads SGHTA; CDR2 reads FQGNSA. The CDR3 nucleotides read TGTGCCAGCAGCTTTAGGACAGCCTATGGCTACACCTTC. Its translation is CASSFRTAYGYTF.

This clonotype was seen repeatedly, ten times or more. CDR3 bases: TGTGCCAGCAGCCCTTGGACTAGCGGGAGTTGGTCCTACAATGAGCAGTTCTTC. Residues: CASSPWTSGSWSYNEQFF. The chain carries TRBV7-3 and TRBJ2-1; 13 bases are shared with TRBD2. The CDR3 spans 18 residues. Germline loops: CDR1 SGHTA, CDR2 FQGTGA. V gave up 5 bases and J gave up 1 base; unmatched junction bases: 8.

This clonotype was counted ten times or more. The chain joins TRBV5-1 to TRBJ1-2; no reliable D call. Germline values: CDR1 SGHRS, CDR2 YFSETQ. The CDR3 has 14 amino acids. Trimming pared 2 bases from V and 5 bases from J, leaving 13 bases between. DNA for the CDR3: TGCGCCAGCAGCTTACAAGGGATGGGATATGGCTACACCTTC. This encodes CASSLQGMGYGYTF.

This clonotype was seen a handful of times. The rearrangement uses TRBV9 and TRBJ2-3; possible D gene TRBD1, 5 bases. V was shortened by 4 bases and J by 1 base, with 13 bases between the two germline ends. Per the germline V gene, CDR1 is SGDLS and CDR2 is YYNGEE. CDR3 length: 15 residues. The chain's CDR3 is CASSPQWGRTDTQYF. The CDR3 nucleotides are TGTGCCAGCAGCCCTCAGTGGGGCCGCACAGATACGCAGTATTTT.

The chain uses TRBV6-1 and TRBJ2-4; a weak D match, TRBD2 (5 bases). CDR1 is MNHNS and CDR2 is SASEGT in the germline V gene. V lost 1 base, J lost 1 base, and 11 bases lay in between. This CDR3 is built from 16 residues. The CDR3 region is CASSEEPGFAKNIQYF. CDR3 DNA: TGTGCCAGCAGTGAAGAGCCGGGATTTGCCAAAAACATTCAGTACTTC.

This clonotype was observed many times. V is TRBV2 and J is TRBJ1-5, with D possibly being TRBD1 (5 bases). V was shortened by 11 bases and J by 1 base, with 12 bases between the two germline ends. The germline gives CDR1 SNHLY, CDR2 FYNNEI. The length of the CDR3 is 13 residues. CDR3 sequence (DNA): TGTGCCTCCAGGGTAGGCAGCAATCAGCCCCAGCATTTT. Translated: CASRVGSNQPQHF.

This clonotype was observed at least ten times. This CDR3 is CASSTSSLNTEAFF. The CDR3 bases are TGTGCCAGCAGCACCTCGTCCCTTAACACTGAAGCTTTCTTT. The gene calls are TRBV12-3 or TRBV12-4 and TRBJ1-1; D call uncertain. Trimming removed 6 bases at V and 2 bases at J, with 13 bases between. The CDR3 is 14 amino acids.

This clonotype was recorded many times. V is TRBV6-1 and J is TRBJ1-3, with D possibly matching TRBD1 (6 bases). The germline gives CDR1 MNHNS, CDR2 SASEGT. The germline V and J ends were trimmed by 7 bases and 2 bases, with 36 bases remaining between them. CDR3 length: 22 residues. The CDR3 DNA reads as TGTGCCAGCATTGGGCCGGGGGCCGCCGATGTCTCTTTTTTGTTCCCTGGAAACACCATATATTTT. Residues: CASIGPGAADVSFLFPGNTIYF.

This clonotype was observed many times. The V call is TRBV20-1, the J call TRBJ2-7, with 9 positions matching TRBD2. The V gene's germline CDR1 is DFQATT and CDR2 SNEGSKA (reference sequence). This CDR3 region has 13 residues. Germline trimming cut 5 bases from V and 4 bases from J; bases unmatched to any gene: 6. The CDR3 is CSALAGAGYEQYF. DNA of the CDR3: TGCAGTGCTTTAGCGGGGGCCGGGTACGAGCAGTACTTC.

This clonotype was seen ten or more times. The chain uses TRBV12-5 and TRBJ1-2; no definite D call. Germline V gene sequence: CDR1 LGHNT, CDR2 FRNRAP. The CDR3 is 16 residues long. V lost 4 bases and J 3 bases, leaving 18 bases between the germline ends. This chain's CDR3 is CASGSDALVIDYGYTF. The CDR3 DNA reads TGTGCTAGTGGTTCGGACGCCCTTGTAATTGACTATGGCTACACCTTC.

This clonotype was seen once. The chain couples TRBV20-1 to TRBJ1-6, with TRBD1 matching over 8 bases. From germline, CDR1 is DFQATT and CDR2 SNEGSKA (reference sequence). The V gene end was trimmed by 0 bases and the J gene end by 7 bases; junction bases not matched to a gene: 5. There are 15 residues in the CDR3. CDR3 nucleotide sequence: TGCAGTGCTAGAGATAGTAGGACAGGGAATTCACCCCTCCACTTT. Protein: CSARDSRTGNSPLHF.

This clonotype was found a few times. The genes are TRBV4-2 and TRBJ2-5; D not certain. Trimming removed 1 base at V and 6 bases at J, with 9 bases between. The CDR3 runs to 13 residues. Germline V gives CDR1 LGHNA, CDR2 YNFKEQ. In DNA, the CDR3 is TGTGCCAGCAGCCAAGCCTTTAAACAGACCCAGTACTTC. Protein sequence: CASSQAFKQTQYF.

This clonotype was observed at least ten times. The J gene is TRBJ2-5, the V gene TRBV20-1; TRBD2 might be the D (6 bases). Germline CDR1 reads DFQATT; CDR2 reads SNEGSKA (reference sequence). The CDR3 consists of 16 residues. With 0 bases removed from V and 4 bases from J, the gap between germline ends came to 18 bases. The CDR3: CSARDTIREAAETQYF. The CDR3 DNA is TGCAGTGCTAGAGATACGATTAGGGAGGCGGCAGAGACCCAGTACTTC.